These T cell receptor beta chains were read from a single sample in a study of patients and donors after allogeneic stem cell transplantation. TCRdb reprocessed the RT-PCR reads with MiXCR, giving one entry per CDR3 protein. Altogether 50,000 to 60,000 distinct CDR3 sequences are present, more than 10% being singletons, with the ten largest covering around 32%. Sequenced: blood, either unsorted or a sorted T cell fraction (not recorded which). These receptors came from a human donor who was either an allogeneic HSCT recipient or a stem cell or donor lymphocyte infusion donor (not recorded which). It is not recorded whose cells these are; they may come from a transplant donor. The CDR3 runs from the conserved cysteine through the conserved F or W. D genes are given only for firm matches. Clone size appears in some rows only: once, few, many, or a class for an expanded clone.

clone size	V gene	D gene	J gene	CDR3 DNA	CDR3 protein
-	TRBV5-1	-	TRBJ2-7	TGCGCCAGCACCCAGGGGGGTGGCAACGAGCAGTACTTC	CASTQGGGNEQYF
many	TRBV27	-	TRBJ2-1	TGTGCCAGCAGCCCTCGGGACTCCCGACGGGAGCAGTTCTTC	CASSPRDSRREQFF
-	TRBV7-9	TRBD1	TRBJ1-4	TGTGCCAGCAGCTTGGGGTCCGGGACAGGAAGGCTAAGAGAAAAACTGTTTTTT	CASSLGSGTGRLREKLFF
-	TRBV3-1	TRBD1	TRBJ2-7	TGTGCCAGCAGCCTCGGACAGGGAAAGACCTACGAGCAGTACTTC	CASSLGQGKTYEQYF
few	TRBV7-9	-	TRBJ2-1	TGTGCCAGCAGCTTCTCAGGGGTAAATGAGCAGTTCTTC	CASSFSGVNEQFF
many	TRBV6-1	-	TRBJ1-6	TGTGCCAGCAGCTCTATTAGGGAGACAACCTATAATTCACCCCTCCACTTT	CASSSIRETTYNSPLHF
-	TRBV6-1	TRBD1	TRBJ1-2	TGTGCCAGCAGTGAACGGACAGGGGGCTATGGGTATGGCTACACCTTC	CASSERTGGYGYGYTF
-	TRBV7-9	-	TRBJ1-2	TGTGCCAGCAGTTTGACTGGTATCTATGGCTACACCTTC	CASSLTGIYGYTF
-	TRBV27	TRBD2	TRBJ2-7	TGTGCCAGCAGTTTGGCGGGAGGGACCTACGAGCAGTACTTC	CASSLAGGTYEQYF
-	TRBV6-2/TRBV6-3	-	TRBJ2-7	TGTGCCAGCAGTTATCCCGAATACGAGCAGTACTTC	CASSYPEYEQYF
-	TRBV3-1	TRBD2	TRBJ2-1	TGTGCCAGCAGCCACAGCGGGAGGGAGGGGGATGAGCAGTTCTTC	CASSHSGREGDEQFF
once	TRBV3-1	-	TRBJ2-7	TGTGCCAGCAGCTTGTACTACGAGCAGTACTTC	CASSLYYEQYF
few	TRBV7-6	-	TRBJ2-7	TGTGCCAGCAGCGCCGAGCCAAGCCTCTACGAGCAGTACTTC	CASSAEPSLYEQYF
many	TRBV10-3	-	TRBJ1-5	TGTGCCATCGCGGGGTCGGAGGGTCAGCCCCAGCATTTT	CAIAGSEGQPQHF
-	TRBV4-2	TRBD2	TRBJ2-3	TGTGCCAGCAGCCAAGGCCCGGGAGGAACCCCAGATACGCAGTATTTT	CASSQGPGGTPDTQYF